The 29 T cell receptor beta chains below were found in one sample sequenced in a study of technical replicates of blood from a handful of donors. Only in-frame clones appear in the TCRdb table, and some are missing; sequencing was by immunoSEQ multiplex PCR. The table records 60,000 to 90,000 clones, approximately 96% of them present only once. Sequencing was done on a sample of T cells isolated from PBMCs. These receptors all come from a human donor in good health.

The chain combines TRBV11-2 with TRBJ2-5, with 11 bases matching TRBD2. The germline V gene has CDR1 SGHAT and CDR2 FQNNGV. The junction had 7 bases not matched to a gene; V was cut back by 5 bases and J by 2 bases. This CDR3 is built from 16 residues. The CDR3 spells CASSPPGTSGQETQYF. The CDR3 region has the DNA TGTGCCAGCAGCCCACCCGGGACTAGCGGACAAGAGACCCAGTACTTC.

In DNA form, the CDR3 reads TGTGCCAGTAGTGTATGGAACACTGAAGCTTTCTTT. It encodes CASSVWNTEAFF. J is TRBJ1-1 and V is TRBV19, with D unclear. Between the trimmed V and J ends, which lost 5 bases and 1 base, there was a span of 5 bases. Looked up from germline, CDR1 is LNHDA and CDR2 is SQIVND (reference sequence). The CDR3 has 12 residues.

The CDR3 coding sequence is TGTGCCAGCAGTAACAGGGGAGATTATACTGAAGCTTTCTTT. Its protein product is CASSNRGDYTEAFF. The chain has TRBV6-6 and TRBJ1-1; 7 bases line up with TRBD1. Trimming took 5 bases from V and 5 from J; bases not matched to a gene: 8. The CDR3 loop spans 14 amino acids. From germline, CDR1 is MNHNY and CDR2 SVGAGI (reference sequence).

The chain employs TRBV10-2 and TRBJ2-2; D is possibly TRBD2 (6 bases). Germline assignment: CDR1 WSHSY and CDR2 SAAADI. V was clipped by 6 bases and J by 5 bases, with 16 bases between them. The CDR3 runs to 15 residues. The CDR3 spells CASRSGTFITGELFF. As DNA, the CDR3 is TGCGCCAGCAGATCCGGGACTTTCATAACCGGGGAGCTGTTTTTT.

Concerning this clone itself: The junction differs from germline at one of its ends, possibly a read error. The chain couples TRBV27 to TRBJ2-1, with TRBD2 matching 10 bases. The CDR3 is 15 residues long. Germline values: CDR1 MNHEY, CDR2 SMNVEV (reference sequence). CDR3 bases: TGTGCCAGCACTTTAAAGCGGGAGGGGCGGGGTGAGCAGTTCTTC. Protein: CASTLKREGRGEQFF.

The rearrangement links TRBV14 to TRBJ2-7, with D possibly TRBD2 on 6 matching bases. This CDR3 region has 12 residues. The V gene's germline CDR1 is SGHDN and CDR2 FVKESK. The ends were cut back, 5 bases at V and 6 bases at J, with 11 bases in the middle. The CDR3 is CASSIGTPEQYF. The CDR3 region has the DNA TGTGCCAGCAGCATCGGGACTCCCGAGCAGTACTTC.

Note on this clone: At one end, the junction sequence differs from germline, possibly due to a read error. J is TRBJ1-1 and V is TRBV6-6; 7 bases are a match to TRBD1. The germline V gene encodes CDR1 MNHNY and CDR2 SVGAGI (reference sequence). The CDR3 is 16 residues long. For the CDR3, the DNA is TGTGCCAGCAGTCCCGGGCCCGGAAAGGGGGCTGAGTACGCTCTCTTT. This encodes CASSPGPGKGAEYALF.

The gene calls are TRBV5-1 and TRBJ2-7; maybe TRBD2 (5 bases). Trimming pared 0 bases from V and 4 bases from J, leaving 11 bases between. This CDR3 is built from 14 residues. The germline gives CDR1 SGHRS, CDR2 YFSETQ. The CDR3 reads CASSLGTGIYEQYF. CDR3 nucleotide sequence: TGCGCCAGCAGCTTGGGGACTGGAATTTACGAGCAGTACTTC.

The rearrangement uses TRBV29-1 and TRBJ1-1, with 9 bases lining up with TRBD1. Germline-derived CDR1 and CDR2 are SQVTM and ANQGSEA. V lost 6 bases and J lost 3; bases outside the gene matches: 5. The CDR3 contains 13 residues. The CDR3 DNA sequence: TGCAGCGTACAACAGGGGGCTTACACTGAAGCTTTCTTT. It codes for CSVQQGAYTEAFF. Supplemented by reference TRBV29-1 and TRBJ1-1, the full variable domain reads SAVISQKPSRDICQRGTSLTIQCQVDSQVTMMFWYRQQPGQSLTLIATANQGSEATYESGFVIDKFPISRPNLTFSTLTVSNMSPEDSSIYLCSVQQGAYTEAFFGQGTRLTVV.

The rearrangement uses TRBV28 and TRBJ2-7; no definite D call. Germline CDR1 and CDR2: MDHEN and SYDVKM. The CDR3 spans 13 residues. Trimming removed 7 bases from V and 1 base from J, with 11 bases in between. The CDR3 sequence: CASTTLPSYEQYF. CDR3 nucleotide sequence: TGTGCCAGCACTACGCTCCCTTCCTACGAGCAGTACTTC.

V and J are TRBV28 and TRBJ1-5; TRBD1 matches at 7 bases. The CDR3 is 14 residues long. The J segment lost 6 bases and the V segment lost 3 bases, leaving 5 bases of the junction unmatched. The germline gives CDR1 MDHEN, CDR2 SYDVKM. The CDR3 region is CASSFSGGGQPQHF. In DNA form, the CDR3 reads TGTGCCAGCAGTTTTTCAGGGGGAGGTCAGCCCCAGCATTTT.

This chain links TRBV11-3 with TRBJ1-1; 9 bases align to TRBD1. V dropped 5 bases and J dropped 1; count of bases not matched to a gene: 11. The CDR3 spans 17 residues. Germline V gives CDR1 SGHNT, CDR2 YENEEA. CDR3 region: CASSPGQGKSRNTEAFF. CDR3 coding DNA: TGTGCCAGCAGCCCGGGACAGGGTAAATCGAGGAACACTGAAGCTTTCTTT.

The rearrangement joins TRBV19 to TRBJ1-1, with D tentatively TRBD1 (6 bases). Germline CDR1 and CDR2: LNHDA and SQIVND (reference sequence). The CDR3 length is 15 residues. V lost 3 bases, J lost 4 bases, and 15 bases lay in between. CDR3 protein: CASSIGQGWSTEAFF. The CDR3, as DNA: TGTGCCAGTAGTATCGGGCAGGGGTGGTCCACTGAAGCTTTCTTT.

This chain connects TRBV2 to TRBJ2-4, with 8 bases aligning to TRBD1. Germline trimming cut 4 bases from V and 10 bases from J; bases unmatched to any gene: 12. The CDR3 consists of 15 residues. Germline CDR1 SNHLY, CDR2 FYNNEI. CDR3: CASSVPGGRAMIQYF. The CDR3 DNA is TGTGCCAGCAGTGTGCCAGGGGGCCGTGCGATGATTCAGTACTTC.

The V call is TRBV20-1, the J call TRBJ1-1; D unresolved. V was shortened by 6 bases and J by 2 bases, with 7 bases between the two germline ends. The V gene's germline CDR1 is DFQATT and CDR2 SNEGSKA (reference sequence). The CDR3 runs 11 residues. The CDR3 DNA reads TGCAGTGCCCTACGAAACACTGAAGCTTTCTTT. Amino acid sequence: CSALRNTEAFF.

DNA for the CDR3: TGCGCCAGCGGAAGGGGGTCTTCGACCGGGGAGCTGTTTTTT. This encodes CASGRGSSTGELFF. This chain joins TRBV4-3 and TRBJ2-2, with D maybe TRBD1 (6 bases). The CDR3 loop spans 14 amino acids. Trimming took 8 bases from V and 5 from J, leaving 15 bases between them. Germline CDR1 is LGHNA and CDR2 is YSLEER.

Here the CDR3 reads CASCPGTGGNQPQHF. The CDR3 DNA is TGTGCCAGCTGCCCCGGGACAGGGGGCAATCAGCCCCAGCATTTT. The rearrangement uses TRBV19 and TRBJ1-5, with 10 bases aligning to TRBD1. From germline, CDR1 is LNHDA and CDR2 SQIVND (reference sequence). V dropped 9 bases and J dropped 2; count of bases not matched to a gene: 7. The CDR3 totals 15 residues. Variable domain in full (rest from reference TRBV19 and TRBJ1-5): DGGITQSPKYLFRKEGQNVTLSCEQNLNHDAMYWYRQDPGQGLRLIYYSQIVNDFQKGDIAEGYSVSREKKESFPLTVTSAQKNPTAFYLCASCPGTGGNQPQHFGDGTRLSIL.

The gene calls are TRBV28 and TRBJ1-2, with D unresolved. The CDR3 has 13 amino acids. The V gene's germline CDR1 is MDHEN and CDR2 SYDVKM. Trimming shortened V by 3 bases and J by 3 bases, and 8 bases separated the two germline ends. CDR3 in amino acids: CASSFGYHYGYTF. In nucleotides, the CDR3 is TGTGCCAGCAGTTTCGGGTACCACTATGGCTACACCTTC.

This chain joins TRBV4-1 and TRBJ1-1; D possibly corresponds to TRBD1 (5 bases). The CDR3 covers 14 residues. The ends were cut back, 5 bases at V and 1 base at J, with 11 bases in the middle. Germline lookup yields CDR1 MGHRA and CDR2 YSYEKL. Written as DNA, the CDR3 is TGCGCCAGCAGCGTACAGGTTGGGAACACTGAAGCTTTCTTT. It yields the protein CASSVQVGNTEAFF.

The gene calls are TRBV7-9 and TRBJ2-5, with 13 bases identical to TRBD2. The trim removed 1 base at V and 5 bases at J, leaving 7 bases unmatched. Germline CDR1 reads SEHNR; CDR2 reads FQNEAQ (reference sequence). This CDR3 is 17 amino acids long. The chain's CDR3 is CASSLDWTSGSKETQYF. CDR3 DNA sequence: TGTGCCAGCAGCTTAGACTGGACTAGCGGGAGTAAGGAGACCCAGTACTTC.

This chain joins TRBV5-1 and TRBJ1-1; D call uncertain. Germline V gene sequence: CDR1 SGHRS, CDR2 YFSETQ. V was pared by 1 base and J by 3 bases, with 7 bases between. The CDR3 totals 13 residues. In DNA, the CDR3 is TGCGCCAGCAGCTTGAACGGGTACACTGAAGCTTTCTTT. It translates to CASSLNGYTEAFF. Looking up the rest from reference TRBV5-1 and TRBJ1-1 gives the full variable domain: KAGVTQTPRYLIKTRGQQVTLSCSPISGHRSVSWYQQTPGQGLQFLFEYFSETQRNKGNFPGRFSGRQFSNSRSEMNVSTLELGDSALYLCASSLNGYTEAFFGQGTRLTVV.

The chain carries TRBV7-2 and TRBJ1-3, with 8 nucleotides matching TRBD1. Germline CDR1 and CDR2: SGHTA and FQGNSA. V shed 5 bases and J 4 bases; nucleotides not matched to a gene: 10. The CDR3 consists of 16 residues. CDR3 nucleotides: TGTGCCAGCAGCCCCGGACAGGGAGGATCGGGAAACACCATATATTTT. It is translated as CASSPGQGGSGNTIYF.

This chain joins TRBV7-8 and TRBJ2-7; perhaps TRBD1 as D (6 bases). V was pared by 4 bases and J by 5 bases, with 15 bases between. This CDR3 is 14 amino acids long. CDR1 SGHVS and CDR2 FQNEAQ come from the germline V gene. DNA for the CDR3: TGTGCCAGCAGCTCGTACAGGGAAGGGGACGAGCAGTACTTC. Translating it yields CASSSYREGDEQYF.

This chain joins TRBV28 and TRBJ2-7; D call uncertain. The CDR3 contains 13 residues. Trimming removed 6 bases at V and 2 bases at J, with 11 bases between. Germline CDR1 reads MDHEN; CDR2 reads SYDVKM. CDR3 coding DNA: TGTGCCAGCAGCCACACAACAGCCTACGAGCAGTACTTC. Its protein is CASSHTTAYEQYF. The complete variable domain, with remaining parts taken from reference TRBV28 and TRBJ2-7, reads DVKVTQSSRYLVKRTGEKVFLECVQDMDHENMFWYRQDPGLGLRLIYFSYDVKMKEKGDIPEGYSVSREKKERFSLILESASTNQTSMYLCASSHTTAYEQYFGPGTRLTVT.

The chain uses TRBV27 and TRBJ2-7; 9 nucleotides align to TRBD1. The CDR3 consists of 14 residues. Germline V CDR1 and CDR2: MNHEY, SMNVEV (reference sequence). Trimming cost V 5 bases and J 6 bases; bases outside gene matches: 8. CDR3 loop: CASSTTGGMVEQYF. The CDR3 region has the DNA TGTGCCAGCAGTACTACAGGGGGCATGGTCGAGCAGTACTTC.

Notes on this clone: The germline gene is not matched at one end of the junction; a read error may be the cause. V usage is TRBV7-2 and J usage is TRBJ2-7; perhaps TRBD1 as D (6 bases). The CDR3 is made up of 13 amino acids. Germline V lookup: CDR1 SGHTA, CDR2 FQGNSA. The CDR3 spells CASSLGTALSLHF. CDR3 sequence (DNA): TGTGCCAGCAGCTTAGGGACAGCCCTCAGCCTACACTTC.

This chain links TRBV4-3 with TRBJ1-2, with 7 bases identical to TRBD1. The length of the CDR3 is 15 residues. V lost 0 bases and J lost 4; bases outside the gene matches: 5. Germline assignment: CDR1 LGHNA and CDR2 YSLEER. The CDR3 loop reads CASSQDVGDSYGYTF. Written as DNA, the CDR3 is TGCGCCAGCAGCCAAGATGTTGGGGACAGCTATGGCTACACCTTC.

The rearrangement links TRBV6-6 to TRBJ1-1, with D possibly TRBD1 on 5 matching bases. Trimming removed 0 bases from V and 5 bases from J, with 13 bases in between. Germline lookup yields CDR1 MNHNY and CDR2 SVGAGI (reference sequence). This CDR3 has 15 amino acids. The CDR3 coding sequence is TGTGCCAGCAGTTACTCGCCCCGGGGGGGAACTGAAGCTTTCTTT. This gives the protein CASSYSPRGGTEAFF.

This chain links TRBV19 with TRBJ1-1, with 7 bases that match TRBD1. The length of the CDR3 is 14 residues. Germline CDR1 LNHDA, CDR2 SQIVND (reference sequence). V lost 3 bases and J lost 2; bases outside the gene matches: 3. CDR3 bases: TGTGCCAGTAGTATTACAGGGGCCAACACTGAAGCTTTCTTT. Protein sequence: CASSITGANTEAFF.